Shown below are 22 T cell receptor beta chains from a single sample sequenced in a study of blood T cell repertoires in COVID-19. The assay was immunoSEQ multiplex PCR, and TCRdb's table has in-frame clones only and misses some. The repertoire holds 75,000 to 80,000 clones, with about 88% as singletons. Sequencing input: peripheral blood. The receptors come from a human donor in a cohort sampled during active COVID-19.

This chain links TRBV15 with TRBJ2-1, with D tentatively TRBD2 (7 bases). Trimming left V 8 bases short and J 7 bases short, with 15 bases between. The germline CDR1 and CDR2 sequences are LNHNV and YYDKDF (reference sequence). This CDR3 comprises 13 residues. CDR3 bases: TGTGCCACCGCACGGGGGGCCTGGAATGAGCAGTTCTTC. Translation: CATARGAWNEQFF.

The J gene is TRBJ2-2, the V gene TRBV7-2; D is undetermined. Trimming took 2 bases from V and 4 from J, leaving 11 bases between them. The CDR3 runs 15 residues. The germline gives CDR1 SGHTA, CDR2 FQGNSA. The CDR3 nucleotides read TGTGCCAGCAGCTTACTGGGCCTGAGCACCGGGGAGCTGTTTTTT. Its translation is CASSLLGLSTGELFF. The variable domain in full, completed from reference TRBV7-2 and TRBJ2-2, reads GAGVSQSPSNKVTEKGKDVELRCDPISGHTALYWYRQSLGQGLEFLIYFQGNSAPDKSGLPSDRFSAERTGGSVSTLTIQRTQQEDSAVYLCASSLLGLSTGELFFGEGSRLTVL.

The V call is TRBV29-1, the J call TRBJ2-1; D gene unclear. The CDR3 covers 13 residues. The V gene lost 4 bases and the J gene lost 4 bases, with 11 bases spanning the gap. Germline assignment: CDR1 SQVTM and CDR2 ANQGSEA. This CDR3 is CSVGVTRYNEQFF. The CDR3 DNA follows: TGCAGCGTTGGTGTGACTCGGTACAATGAGCAGTTCTTC.

V and J are TRBV27 and TRBJ2-3; possibly TRBD1 for D (5 bases). V was pared by 5 bases and J by 0 bases, with 18 bases between. The CDR3 contains 17 residues. In germline, CDR1 is MNHEY, CDR2 SMNVEV (reference sequence). This chain's CDR3 is CASSLPQGTRSTDTQYF. CDR3 in DNA: TGTGCCAGCAGTCTTCCCCAGGGCACCCGAAGCACAGATACGCAGTATTTT.

This chain links TRBV5-6 with TRBJ1-2; 9 bases agree with TRBD1. The CDR3 extends over 16 amino acids. V lost 3 bases to trimming and J lost 4 bases; unmatched junction nucleotides: 10. The V gene's germline CDR1 is SGHDT and CDR2 YYEEEE. For the CDR3, the DNA is TGTGCCAGCAGCTCACTCACGTTGGACAGGGGCTATGGCTACACCTTC. This translates into CASSSLTLDRGYGYTF.

V and J are TRBV4-1 and TRBJ1-5, with no clear D. The CDR3 is 16 residues long. Germline V gene sequence: CDR1 MGHRA, CDR2 YSYEKL. V shed 4 bases and J shed 0 bases, with 13 bases lying between them. DNA of the CDR3: TGCGCCAGCAGCCTAAAACACCTCGATAGCAATCAGCCCCAGCATTTT. Protein product: CASSLKHLDSNQPQHF.

The chain recombines TRBV6-6 with TRBJ2-1, with 10 bases lining up with TRBD2. The CDR3 is 16 residues long. With V trimmed by 2 bases and J by 8 bases, 9 bases remained unmatched. Looked up from germline, CDR1 is MNHNY and CDR2 is SVGAGI (reference sequence). The CDR3 DNA reads as TGTGCCAGCAGTTACAGGATAGCGGGAGGTGGGGATGAGCAGTTCTTC. Translating it yields CASSYRIAGGGDEQFF.

This chain uses TRBV19 with TRBJ1-2; 9 positions agree with TRBD1. The J segment lost 6 bases and the V segment lost 9 bases, leaving 8 bases of the junction unmatched. This CDR3 is built from 13 residues. From germline, CDR1 is LNHDA and CDR2 SQIVND (reference sequence). The CDR3 region has the DNA TGTGCCAGCACTGCGGACAGGGGTGATGGCTACACCTTC. It codes for CASTADRGDGYTF.

The gene calls are TRBV10-3 and TRBJ1-2, with 10 bases aligning to TRBD1. Germline trimming cut 8 bases from V and 4 bases from J; bases unmatched to any gene: 10. The CDR3 runs 15 residues. Germline CDR1 ENHRY, CDR2 SYGVKD. CDR3 DNA: TGTGCCATCCCCGCGACGACAGGGGGCTCCTATGGCTACACCTTC. It is translated as CAIPATTGGSYGYTF.

The rearrangement joins TRBV29-1 to TRBJ2-5; tentatively, D is TRBD2 (5 bases). Trimming pared 3 bases from V and 2 bases from J, leaving 10 bases between. Germline CDR1 SQVTM, CDR2 ANQGSEA. This CDR3 contains 13 residues. CDR3 loop: CSVEGGGQETQYF. The DNA of the CDR3 is TGCAGCGTTGAGGGCGGAGGACAAGAGACCCAGTACTTC.

J is TRBJ2-7 and V is TRBV11-2, with D perhaps TRBD2 (5 bases). The CDR3 consists of 15 residues. V lost 5 bases, J lost 0 bases, and 14 bases lay in between. The germline CDR1 and CDR2 sequences are SGHAT and FQNNGV. The CDR3 nucleotides read TGTGCCAGCAGCCTAAGGACTCAAAGCTCCTACGAGCAGTACTTC. Translating it yields CASSLRTQSSYEQYF.

Only one count was recorded for this clone. This chain links TRBV3-1 (or the pseudogene TRBV3-2) with TRBJ1-2; tentatively, D is TRBD1 (5 bases). Trimming shortened V by 4 bases and J by 3 bases, and 9 bases separated the two germline ends. CDR3 length: 13 amino acids. Germline-derived CDR1 and CDR2 are LGHDT and YNNKEL (reference sequence). The CDR3 bases are TGTGCCAGCAGCCCCGGGGGAGACTATGGCTACACCTTC. This encodes CASSPGGDYGYTF.

This sequence joins TRBV2 and TRBJ1-1, with a possible D match to TRBD1 (6 bases). CDR1 and CDR2 (germline): SNHLY, FYNNEI. The CDR3 consists of 15 residues. Trimming left V 4 bases short and J 6 bases short, with 18 bases between. The chain's CDR3 is CASSALGTTAAEAFF. In DNA, the CDR3 is TGTGCCAGCAGTGCGCTAGGGACAACCGCTGCTGAAGCTTTCTTT.

This clone was seen only a few times. The chain carries TRBV30 and TRBJ1-5, with 9 bases matching TRBD1. The CDR3 sequence is 15 residues long. Germline CDR1 and CDR2: GTSNPN and SVGIG (reference sequence). V lost 4 bases to trimming and J lost 4 bases; unmatched junction nucleotides: 8. The CDR3 is CAWKNPGTGNQPQHF. DNA for the CDR3: TGTGCCTGGAAAAATCCCGGGACAGGGAATCAGCCCCAGCATTTT.

The chain is built from TRBV6-5 and TRBJ2-3, with TRBD2 matching over 7 bases. The CDR3 totals 14 residues. Germline trimming cut 6 bases from V and 1 base from J; bases unmatched to any gene: 4. CDR1 and CDR2 (germline): MNHEY, SVGAGI. In nucleotides, the CDR3 is TGTGCCAGCAGCAAGGCGGGGGGCACAGATACGCAGTATTTT. Its protein product is CASSKAGGTDTQYF.

V usage is TRBV9 and J usage is TRBJ2-1, with D tentatively TRBD2 (6 bases). V was cut by 0 bases and J by 0 bases, with 7 bases left in between. The length of the CDR3 is 15 residues. The germline CDR1 and CDR2 sequences are SGDLS and YYNGEE. CDR3 in DNA: TGTGCCAGCAGCGTAGCGGGAGCCTCCTACAATGAGCAGTTCTTC. Translation: CASSVAGASYNEQFF.

The J gene is TRBJ2-7, the V gene TRBV12-3 or TRBV12-4; TRBD1 matches 7 bases. The CDR3 is 13 residues long. J was trimmed by 3 bases and V by 3 bases; bases with no gene match: 2. The CDR3 here is CASSFAGGYEQYF. For the CDR3, the DNA is TGTGCCAGCAGTTTTGCAGGGGGCTACGAGCAGTACTTC.

This chain joins TRBV7-3 and TRBJ2-2; D unclear. The CDR3 extends over 13 amino acids. Germline assignment: CDR1 SGHTA and CDR2 FQGTGA. Trimming removed 0 bases from V and 6 bases from J, with 5 bases in between. CDR3 region: CASSLTYPGELFF. CDR3 DNA: TGTGCCAGCAGCTTAACGTATCCCGGGGAGCTGTTTTTT.

The chain joins TRBV28 to TRBJ1-2; no clear D. The CDR3 spans 11 residues. The germline CDR1 and CDR2 sequences are MDHEN and SYDVKM. Trimming shortened V by 7 bases and J by 4 bases, and 7 bases separated the two germline ends. The CDR3 coding sequence is TGTGCCAGCAAGCGGCTCTATGGCTACACCTTC. Residues: CASKRLYGYTF.

The chain recombines TRBV2 with TRBJ2-5; 7 bases match TRBD2. CDR3 length equals 14 residues. V shed 4 bases and J 4 bases; nucleotides not matched to a gene: 6. In germline, CDR1 is SNHLY, CDR2 FYNNEI. The CDR3 here is CASSVAGVGETQYF. CDR3 sequence (DNA): TGTGCCAGCAGTGTTGCGGGGGTAGGAGAGACCCAGTACTTC. Variable domain in full (rest from reference TRBV2 and TRBJ2-5): EPEVTQTPSHQVTQMGQEVILRCVPISNHLYFYWYRQILGQKVEFLVSFYNNEISEKSEIFDDQFSVERPDGSNFTLKIRSTKLEDSAMYFCASSVAGVGETQYFGPGTRLLVL.

In its sample, this clone was seen a few times. This chain links TRBV2 with TRBJ1-2, with a tentative D call TRBD1 (5 bases). V lost 0 bases and J 7 bases, leaving 15 bases between the germline ends. In germline, CDR1 is SNHLY, CDR2 FYNNEI. The CDR3 sequence is 15 residues long. The CDR3 sequence is CASSEAGVAGSGYTF. The CDR3 DNA reads TGTGCCAGCAGTGAAGCGGGTGTCGCAGGGTCTGGCTACACCTTC.

The chain recombines TRBV9 with TRBJ2-2, with a possible D match to TRBD2 (6 bases). This CDR3 comprises 16 residues. Deletions cut 0 bases from V and 1 base from J, with 10 bases between. Germline CDR1 reads SGDLS; CDR2 reads YYNGEE. This CDR3 reads CASSVDVAENTGELFF. As DNA, the CDR3 is TGTGCCAGCAGCGTAGATGTAGCGGAGAACACCGGGGAGCTGTTTTTT.